The TCR beta chain described here comes from a study of cytotoxic CD8 clonotypes in ibrutinib-treated CLL. Study at large: IGHV unmutated 17 to 18; relapsed/refractory some ten; treatment-naive approximately 16. Study-wide results and caveats: Clonality showed a rise at ibrutinib response that reversed toward baseline at progression. There were few public clonotypes, and on treatment they contracted or stayed stable.

Some clones are missing from TCRdb's copy, which holds only in-frame ones; the method was immunoSEQ multiplex PCR. The repertoire holds hundreds of thousands of clones, with around three quarters as singletons. The CDR3 runs 12 residues. CDR1 is SQVTM and CDR2 is ANQGSEA in the germline V gene. The ends were cut back, 6 bases at V and 7 bases at J, with 15 bases in the middle. Library input was about 1.8 micrograms of DNA from cryopreserved PBMCs. This clone is a singleton in its sample. The target antigen is unknown. This specimen consisted of PBMCs, obtained after 24 months of ibrutinib treatment. The sequence derives from a human donor with chronic lymphocytic leukemia. The chain combines TRBV29-1 with TRBJ1-1; D unclear. CDR3 amino acids: CSVRRDHIEAFF. The CDR3 DNA reads as TGCAGCGTGAGACGGGATCATATTGAAGCTTTCTTT. Supplemented by reference TRBV29-1 and TRBJ1-1, the full variable domain reads SAVISQKPSRDICQRGTSLTIQCQVDSQVTMMFWYRQQPGQSLTLIATANQGSEATYESGFVIDKFPISRPNLTFSTLTVSNMSPEDSSIYLCSVRRDHIEAFFGQGTRLTVV.